This is a list of T cell receptor beta chains from one sample in a study of T-cell memory formation after mild COVID-19. TCRdb re-derived calls from the 5' RACE reads in MiXCR, one entry per CDR3 protein. The sample yields roughly 550,000 distinct CDR3 sequences, roughly 21% seen once. The material sequenced was PBMCs or a T cell subset sorted from them (not recorded which). These receptors came from an adult woman who had mild COVID-19 (a few samples of this study predate the infection). Cell type and time point are not known. Each CDR3 is given with its conserved first and last residue. Each record gives: D gene, clone size, J gene, V gene, CDR3 DNA, CDR3 protein. D genes are given only for firm matches. Size is omitted from some rows. Given values are once, few, many or a class for expanded clones.

d_gene: NA
abundance: NA
j_gene: TRBJ2-5
v_gene: TRBV30
CDR3nt: TGTGCCTGGAGTCTAACGGGCCTCCAAGAGACCCAGTACTTC
CDR3aa: CAWSLTGLQETQYF

d_gene: TRBD1
abundance: few
j_gene: TRBJ1-3
v_gene: TRBV19
CDR3nt: TGTGCCAGTAGTACCTGGACAGGACACGGGAACACCATATATTTT
CDR3aa: CASSTWTGHGNTIYF

d_gene: TRBD2
abundance: NA
j_gene: TRBJ2-3
v_gene: TRBV7-9
CDR3nt: TGTGCCAGCAGCTCCCCGGCGGGCCTATTAGCGGGGGCCGGGGATACGCAGTATTTT
CDR3aa: CASSSPAGLLAGAGDTQYF

d_gene: NA
abundance: few
j_gene: TRBJ2-5
v_gene: TRBV7-9
CDR3nt: TGTGCCAGCAGCCCCCATACAGGGAAAGAGACCCAGTACTTC
CDR3aa: CASSPHTGKETQYF

d_gene: NA
abundance: once
j_gene: TRBJ2-7
v_gene: TRBV29-1
CDR3nt: TGCAGCGTCTTTCGGCCGCCCTCCTACGAGCAGTACTTC
CDR3aa: CSVFRPPSYEQYF

d_gene: NA
abundance: NA
j_gene: TRBJ2-2
v_gene: TRBV29-1
CDR3nt: TGCAGCGTTGTGTTTTGGTCTAGTGGAACCGCGAACACCGGGGAGCTGTTTTTT
CDR3aa: CSVVFWSSGTANTGELFF

d_gene: NA
abundance: few
j_gene: TRBJ1-5
v_gene: TRBV20-1
CDR3nt: TGCAGTGCTAGAATCGGGGGTTTCAATCAGCCCCAGCATTTT
CDR3aa: CSARIGGFNQPQHF

d_gene: TRBD1
abundance: NA
j_gene: TRBJ1-5
v_gene: TRBV5-1
CDR3nt: TGCGCCAGCAGAAATACAGGGGGCGAGGGCAATCAGCCCCAGCATTTT
CDR3aa: CASRNTGGEGNQPQHF

d_gene: TRBD2
abundance: few
j_gene: TRBJ2-3
v_gene: TRBV7-9
CDR3nt: TGTGCCAGCAGCCCCCCGGGTAGCGGGGGTTTTAATACGCAGTATTTT
CDR3aa: CASSPPGSGGFNTQYF

d_gene: TRBD2
abundance: NA
j_gene: TRBJ2-3
v_gene: TRBV30
CDR3nt: TGTGCCTGGAAGGTAGCGGGAGGTGATACGCAGTATTTT
CDR3aa: CAWKVAGGDTQYF